This T cell receptor (beta chain) was profiled in a study of CD8+ T cells in alopecia areata. At the level of the study: Treated patients were given oral tofacitinib, which was dosed at 5 to 10 mg twice daily. Tofacitinib continued for 6 to 18 months and was then withheld for 6 months. Findings and limits, study-wide: Higher clonality than in normal scalp was seen in lesional scalp, especially alopecia totalis/universalis.

Extracted RNA was reverse transcribed into cDNA, the sequencing template. Libraries were prepared by immunoSEQ multiplex PCR; TCRdb keeps only in-frame clonotypes and omits some of them. The table records 150,000 or so clones, over 70% of them present only once. This CDR3 spans 16 amino acids. Germline V CDR1 and CDR2: LNHDA, SQIVND (reference sequence). Trimming took off 1 base at V and 4 bases at J, with 16 bases between the two ends. About this clone: Antigen unknown.

Samples from alopecia areata patients were lesional scalp punch biopsies and peripheral blood. Sequencing used CD8+ T cells sorted from blood, obtained at week 0. This TCR was sampled from a human donor with alopecia areata. The J gene is TRBJ2-5, the V gene TRBV19, with a possible D match to TRBD1 (7 bases). The CDR3 DNA reads as TGTGCCAGTAGTATAGCGGAGGGGGCGCCGAGAGAGACCCAGTACTTC. It yields the protein CASSIAEGAPRETQYF. Filled out from reference TRBV19 and TRBJ2-5, the complete variable domain reads DGGITQSPKYLFRKEGQNVTLSCEQNLNHDAMYWYRQDPGQGLRLIYYSQIVNDFQKGDIAEGYSVSREKKESFPLTVTSAQKNPTAFYLCASSIAEGAPRETQYFGPGTRLLVL.